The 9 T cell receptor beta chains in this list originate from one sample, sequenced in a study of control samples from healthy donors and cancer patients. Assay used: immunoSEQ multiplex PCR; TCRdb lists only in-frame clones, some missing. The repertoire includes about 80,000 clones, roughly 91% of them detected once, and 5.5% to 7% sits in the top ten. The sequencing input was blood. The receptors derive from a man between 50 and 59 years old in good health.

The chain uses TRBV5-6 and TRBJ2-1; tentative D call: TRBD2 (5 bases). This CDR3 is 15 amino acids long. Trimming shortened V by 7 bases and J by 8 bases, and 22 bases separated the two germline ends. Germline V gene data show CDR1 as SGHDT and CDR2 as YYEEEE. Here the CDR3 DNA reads TGTGCCAGCGGGCTACTAGGTGGGGAAGTCGATGAGCAGTTCTTC. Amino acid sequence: CASGLLGGEVDEQFF.

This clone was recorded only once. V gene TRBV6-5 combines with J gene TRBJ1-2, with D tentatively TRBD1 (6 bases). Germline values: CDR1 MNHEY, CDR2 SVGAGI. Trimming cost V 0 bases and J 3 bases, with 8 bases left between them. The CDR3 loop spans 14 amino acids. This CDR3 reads CASSYSEGDYGYTF. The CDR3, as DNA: TGTGCCAGCAGTTACTCAGAGGGGGACTATGGCTACACCTTC.

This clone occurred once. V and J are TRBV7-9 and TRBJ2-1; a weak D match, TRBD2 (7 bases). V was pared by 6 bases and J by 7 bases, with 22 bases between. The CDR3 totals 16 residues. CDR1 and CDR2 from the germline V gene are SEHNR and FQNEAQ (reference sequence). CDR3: CASSNPPGGLFNEQFF. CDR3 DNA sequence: TGTGCCAGCAGTAATCCACCGGGGGGCCTTTTTAATGAGCAGTTCTTC.

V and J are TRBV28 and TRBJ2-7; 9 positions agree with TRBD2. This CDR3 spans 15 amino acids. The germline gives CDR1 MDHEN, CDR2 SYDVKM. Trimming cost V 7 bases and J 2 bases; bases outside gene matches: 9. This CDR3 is CASTNAGGGAYEQYF. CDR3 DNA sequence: TGTGCCAGCACTAACGCGGGGGGGGGAGCCTACGAGCAGTACTTC.

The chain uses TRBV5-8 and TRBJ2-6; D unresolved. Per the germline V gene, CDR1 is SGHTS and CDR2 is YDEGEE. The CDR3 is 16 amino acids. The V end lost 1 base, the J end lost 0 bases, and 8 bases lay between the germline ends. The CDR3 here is CASSLWQNSGANVLTF. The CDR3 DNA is TGTGCCAGCAGCTTGTGGCAGAACTCTGGGGCCAACGTCCTGACTTTC. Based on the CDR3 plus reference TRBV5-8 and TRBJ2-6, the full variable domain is EAGVTQSPTHLIKTRGQQATLRCSPISGHTSVYWYQQALGLGLQFLLWYDEGEERNRGNFPPRFSGRQFPNYSSELNVNALELEDSALYLCASSLWQNSGANVLTFGAGSRLTVL.

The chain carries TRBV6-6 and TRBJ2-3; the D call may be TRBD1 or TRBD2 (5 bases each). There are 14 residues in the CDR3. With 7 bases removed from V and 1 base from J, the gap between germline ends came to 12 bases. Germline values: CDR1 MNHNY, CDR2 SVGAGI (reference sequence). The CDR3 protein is CASISGHRTDTQYF. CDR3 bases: TGTGCCAGCATCAGCGGACATCGCACAGATACGCAGTATTTT.

CDR3 sequence (DNA): TGTGCCAGCAGCTTAGGGGCCTCACCCCTCCACTTT. Its translation: CASSLGASPLHF. The genes are TRBV13 and TRBJ1-6; D remains unclear. CDR1 and CDR2 from the germline V gene are PRHDT and FYEKMQ (reference sequence). V was trimmed by 0 bases and J by 10 bases, leaving 4 bases between them. This CDR3 region has 12 residues.

The CDR3 reads CASTSNRGRPSSPLHF. CDR3 coding DNA: TGTGCCAGCACTTCGAACAGGGGGCGCCCCAGTTCACCCCTCCACTTT. The chain is built from TRBV27 and TRBJ1-6; 9 bases are a match to TRBD1. Trimming at V came to 7 bases and at J to 9 bases, leaving 13 bases not matched to a gene. CDR1 MNHEY and CDR2 SMNVEV come from the germline V gene (reference sequence). The CDR3 is made up of 16 amino acids.

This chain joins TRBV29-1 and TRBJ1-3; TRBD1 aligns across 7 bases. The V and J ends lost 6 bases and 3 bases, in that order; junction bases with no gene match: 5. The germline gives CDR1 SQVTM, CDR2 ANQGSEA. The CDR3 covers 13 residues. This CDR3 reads CSVADRVGNTIYF. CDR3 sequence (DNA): TGCAGCGTCGCAGACAGGGTTGGAAACACCATATATTTT.